This TCR beta chain was obtained from a study of cytomegalovirus exposure and HLA in healthy donors. TCRdb's copy holds only in-frame clones and misses some; the assay was immunoSEQ multiplex PCR. The sample contains about 360,000 clones, 80% to 90% of which appear only once. Germline V gives CDR1 MNHNS, CDR2 SASEGT. This CDR3 has 11 amino acids. Trimming removed 10 bases from V and 3 bases from J, with 9 bases in between. The chain links TRBV6-1 to TRBJ1-1; no firm D call. The sample was PBMCs. This clonotype originated in a woman between 18 and 29 years old in good health and CMV-seronegative. As DNA, the CDR3 is TGTGCCACCGAAGAGGACACTGAAGCTTTCTTT. This gives the protein CATEEDTEAFF.